These 23 T cell receptor beta chains came from one sample sequenced in a study of regulatory T cells in long-lasting Graves disease. Assembly of TCR beta libraries relied on iRepertoire HTBI primers together with Arm-PCR of CDR3 regions. TCRdb passed the multiplex PCR reads through MiXCR, listing each CDR3 protein once. Among about 220,000 distinct CDR3 sequences, around 19% were seen once, and the ten largest hold about an eighth. The time point: newly diagnosed GD, antithyroid drugs for less than 3 months. There was RNA extracted from PBMCs, and the TCR library was made from it. This sample was also put to use in a study of T cells in Graves' hyperthyroidism and ophthalmopathy.

The sample consisted of peripheral blood mononuclear cells (PBMCs), taken at new diagnosis, from a patient treated with antithyroid drugs. Every receptor here comes from a woman in her 30s with Graves disease.

Many counts were recorded for this clonotype. This rearrangement joins TRBV27 to TRBJ1-1, with D perhaps TRBD1 (5 bases). Looked up from germline, CDR1 is MNHEY and CDR2 is SMNVEV (reference sequence). The CDR3 spans 17 residues. Trimming took off 5 bases at V and 4 bases at J, with 23 bases between the two ends. Here the CDR3 DNA reads TGTGCCAGCAGTCCCCTCCCCATGGCGGGGGAGGGCACTGAAGCTTTCTTT. It yields the protein CASSPLPMAGEGTEAFF.

With respect to this clonotype: The junction and the germline gene differ at one end; a read error may be behind it. This chain links TRBV5-5 with TRBJ1-1, with a weak D call TRBD1 (6 bases). The CDR3 is 15 amino acids. Germline loops: CDR1 SGHKS, CDR2 YYEKEE (reference sequence). The CDR3 DNA is TGTGCCAGCAGCTTATCGCCCGTAGGGGGGGATGAAGCTTTATTT. Protein sequence: CASSLSPVGGDEALF.

This clonotype was seen many times. At one of its ends the junction is not consistent with the germline gene, which may arise from a read error. This chain connects TRBV5-1 to TRBJ2-3; D is uncertain. The CDR3 is 11 amino acids. CDR1 is SGHRS and CDR2 is YFSETQ in the germline V gene. The CDR3 loop is CASSLEDTQYF. The CDR3 DNA follows: TGTGCCAGCAGCTTAGAAGATACGCAGTATTTT.

This clonotype was counted many times. The chain has TRBV12-3 or TRBV12-4 and TRBJ1-5, with D possibly being TRBD1 (5 bases). Trimming took off 0 bases at V and 3 bases at J, with 12 bases between the two ends. This CDR3 region has 16 residues. The CDR3 DNA sequence: TGTGCCAGCAGTTTAGCGGATCGGGGCGCCAATCAGCCCCAGCATTTT. This codes for CASSLADRGANQPQHF.

Worth noting for this clonotype: A read error is possible here, since a much larger clone lies one base away. The V gene is TRBV30, the J gene TRBJ1-6; D is uncertain. The CDR3 has 15 amino acids. Germline CDR1 reads GTSNPN; CDR2 reads SVGIG (reference sequence). Written as DNA, the CDR3 is TGTGCCTGGAGTTCGCGGACGGACTACAATTCATCCCTCCACTTT. This gives the protein CAWSSRTDYNSSLHF.

This clonotype has at least ten counts. The gene calls are TRBV10-2 and TRBJ2-3; D uncertain. Between the trimmed V and J ends, which lost 0 bases and 2 bases, there was a span of 9 bases. The CDR3 is 15 amino acids. Germline-derived CDR1 and CDR2 are WSHSY and SAAADI. CDR3 residues: CASSESANPTDTQYF. CDR3 sequence (DNA): TGCGCCAGCAGTGAGTCTGCCAACCCCACAGATACGCAGTATTTT.

Ten or more counts support this clonotype. V and J are TRBV9 and TRBJ2-1, with 12 nucleotides matching TRBD2. Trimming cost V 0 bases and J 8 bases; bases outside gene matches: 6. The CDR3 extends over 16 amino acids. CDR1 and CDR2 (germline): SGDLS, YYNGEE. The CDR3 DNA reads as TGTGCCAGCAGCGTAGCGAAGACTAGCGGGGGCGATGAGCAGTTCTTC. Translated, it gives CASSVAKTSGGDEQFF.

This clonotype was counted at least ten times. The chain links TRBV2 to TRBJ1-4; D remains ambiguous. The CDR3 totals 13 residues. V shed 4 bases and J shed 7 bases, with 10 bases lying between them. Germline V gene data show CDR1 as SNHLY and CDR2 as FYNNEI. CDR3 in amino acids: CASSGGLVEKLFF. The CDR3 DNA is TGTGCCAGCAGTGGGGGTCTCGTTGAAAAACTGTTTTTT.

The chain carries TRBV20-1 and TRBJ2-3, with 12 bases that match TRBD2. Trimming cost V 2 bases and J 4 bases; bases outside gene matches: 10. Germline CDR1 reads DFQATT; CDR2 reads SNEGSKA (reference sequence). The CDR3 totals 17 residues. The CDR3 DNA follows: TGCAGTGCTAGAAAAGGGCCGACTAGCGGGAGTCCAGATACGCAGTATTTT. It codes for CSARKGPTSGSPDTQYF.

This clonotype was counted at least ten times. The chain employs TRBV5-1 and TRBJ2-3; D gene unclear. V shed 4 bases and J shed 0 bases, with 24 bases lying between them. Germline CDR1 SGHRS, CDR2 YFSETQ. There are 19 residues in the CDR3. The CDR3 coding sequence is TGCGCCAGCAGCCTGACACCCGGCCCCAGCGAAGGAAGCACAGATACGCAGTATTTT. The encoded protein is CASSLTPGPSEGSTDTQYF.

V is TRBV2 and J is TRBJ1-1; possible D gene TRBD1, 6 bases. This CDR3 comprises 11 residues. Germline V gene data show CDR1 as SNHLY and CDR2 as FYNNEI. V dropped 6 bases and J dropped 8 bases, with 10 bases sitting between them. DNA for the CDR3: TGTGCCAGCAGAGGGGGGGGAGAAGCTTTCTTT. This sequence encodes CASRGGGEAFF.

This clonotype came up many times. The V call is TRBV13, the J call TRBJ1-2, with D unclear. This CDR3 is built from 16 residues. Germline CDR1 is PRHDT and CDR2 is FYEKMQ (reference sequence). V gave up 4 bases and J gave up 0 bases, with 15 bases separating them. The CDR3 sequence is CASSSRVPEANYGYTF. The DNA for the CDR3 is TGTGCCAGCAGCTCCCGGGTGCCAGAAGCTAACTATGGCTACACCTTC.

At least ten counts were recorded for this clonotype. V is TRBV7-9 and J is TRBJ1-1, with TRBD1 as a possible D gene (6 bases). In germline, CDR1 is SEHNR, CDR2 FQNEAQ (reference sequence). V lost 2 bases and J 5 bases, leaving 24 bases between the germline ends. The CDR3 runs 18 residues. The CDR3 coding sequence is TGTGCCAGCAGCTTAAGGAGCCAGGGGCTCGGGGGAAGGACTGAAGCTTTCTTT. Its translation: CASSLRSQGLGGRTEAFF.

This clonotype was detected ten times or more. This chain links TRBV18 with TRBJ2-2; no reliable D call. The CDR3 runs to 15 residues. Germline values: CDR1 KGHSH, CDR2 LQKENI. V lost 3 bases and J lost 0, with 8 bases in between. CDR3 amino acids: CASSPAQSNTGELFF. CDR3 coding DNA: TGTGCCAGCTCACCGGCACAGTCGAACACCGGGGAGCTGTTTTTT.

The chain has TRBV20-1 and TRBJ2-6; 7 bases match TRBD2. Germline V lookup: CDR1 DFQATT, CDR2 SNEGSKA (reference sequence). The CDR3 sequence is 16 residues long. V shed 5 bases and J 2 bases; nucleotides not matched to a gene: 9. CDR3 protein: CSAQRGQGTGANVLTF. CDR3 in DNA: TGCAGTGCTCAGCGGGGTCAGGGAACTGGGGCCAACGTCCTGACTTTC.

Ten or more counts support this clonotype. The chain uses TRBV27 and TRBJ2-1; D is unresolved. Trimming removed 3 bases at V and 4 bases at J, with 7 bases between. Germline CDR1 reads MNHEY; CDR2 reads SMNVEV (reference sequence). The CDR3 extends over 13 amino acids. This CDR3 reads CASSLRPYNEQFF. DNA for the CDR3: TGTGCCAGCAGTTTGAGACCTTACAATGAGCAGTTCTTC.

This clonotype was recorded many times. The V and J genes are TRBV11-2 and TRBJ2-6, with D hard to call. The CDR3 is 14 residues long. Germline assignment: CDR1 SGHAT and CDR2 FQNNGV. With 1 base removed from V and 2 bases from J, the gap between germline ends came to 3 bases. Here the CDR3 DNA reads TGTGCCAGCAGCTTAGGGCCTGGGGCCAACGTCCTGACTTTC. Protein sequence: CASSLGPGANVLTF.

This clonotype was counted many times. V and J are TRBV14 and TRBJ1-2; TRBD1 aligns across 7 bases. Looked up from germline, CDR1 is SGHDN and CDR2 is FVKESK. Trimming at V came to 5 bases and at J to 8 bases, leaving 8 bases not matched to a gene. CDR3 length: 13 amino acids. The CDR3: CASSIQTGSGYTF. The CDR3 region has the DNA TGTGCCAGCAGCATCCAGACAGGGAGCGGCTACACCTTC.

This clonotype was counted ten times or more. The V gene is TRBV18, the J gene TRBJ1-5, with D hard to call. V lost 2 bases and J lost 4, with 6 bases in between. From germline, CDR1 is KGHSH and CDR2 LQKENI. This CDR3 region has 13 residues. This CDR3 is CASSPEVNQPQHF. DNA of the CDR3: TGTGCCAGCTCACCAGAGGTAAATCAGCCCCAGCATTTT.

This clonotype was found many times. This chain uses TRBV6-1 with TRBJ1-5; D might be TRBD1 (5 bases). The germline V gene encodes CDR1 MNHNS and CDR2 SASEGT. V shed 3 bases and J shed 4 bases, with 7 bases lying between them. The CDR3 consists of 13 residues. The DNA for the CDR3 is TGTGCCAGCAGTGATTGGACAAATCAGCCCCAGCATTTT. It encodes CASSDWTNQPQHF.

In this sample, this clonotype turned up many times. This chain uses TRBV28 with TRBJ2-1; D may be TRBD1 or TRBD2 (5 bases each). The germline gives CDR1 MDHEN, CDR2 SYDVKM. V lost 3 bases, J lost 2 bases, and 11 bases lay in between. The CDR3 has 15 residues. CDR3 DNA sequence: TGTGCCAGCAGTTTTCCAAGGGGAGCCTACAATGAGCAGTTCTTC. It translates to CASSFPRGAYNEQFF.

As to this clonotype: This probably arose from a read error, given a far larger clone one base away. Because the CDR3 is missing its conserved closing phenylalanine or tryptophan, this is likely a read error. The chain links TRBV6-5 to TRBJ1-6; the D is unclear. CDR1 MNHEY and CDR2 SVGAGI come from the germline V gene. There are 13 residues in the CDR3. The V end was cut by 4 bases, the J end by 9 bases, with 10 bases between. CDR3 protein: CASSFGRGSPLHS. The CDR3 region has the DNA TGTGCCAGCAGTTTCGGGCGGGGTTCACCCCTCCACTCT.

This chain links TRBV28 with TRBJ2-3; D is unclear. This CDR3 has 15 amino acids. The V and J ends lost 3 bases and 2 bases respectively, with 12 bases between them. CDR1 and CDR2 from the germline V gene are MDHEN and SYDVKM. In DNA, the CDR3 is TGTGCCAGCAGTTTCCTCAAATTCCCCACAGATACGCAGTATTTT. Its protein product is CASSFLKFPTDTQYF.